This is a list of T cell receptor beta chains from one sample in a study of blood T cell repertoires in COVID-19. Data came from immunoSEQ multiplex PCR; TCRdb stores just in-frame clones and leaves some out. The sample contains some 270,000 clones, around 81% of which appear only once. The sequencing sample was made of peripheral blood. The source is a person aged 65-85 years with COVID-19, enrolled during active disease. CDR3s include the opening cysteine and the closing phenylalanine or tryptophan. The D gene is left open where the match is weak. Not every row has a clone size; where given, it reads once, few, many or a size class.

CAWRADRGTNEKLFF	TGTGCCTGGAGAGCAGACAGGGGCACTAATGAAAAACTGTTTTTT	TRBJ1-4	15	TRBV30	.	TRBD1
CASSLETGGVNTEAFF	TGCGCCAGCAGCTTGGAGACAGGGGGAGTGAACACTGAAGCTTTCTTT	TRBJ1-1	16	TRBV5-1	once	TRBD1
CASSESTDTTEAFF	TGCGCCAGCAGTGAGTCGACAGATACCACTGAAGCTTTCTTT	TRBJ1-1	14	TRBV10-2	.	.
CASSFEGPGDEQFF	TGTGCCAGCAGTTTCGAGGGGCCGGGGGATGAGCAGTTCTTC	TRBJ2-1	14	TRBV28	.	.
CASSSSGTSGSGTTDTQYF	TGTGCCAGCAGCTCATCCGGGACTAGCGGGAGTGGGACCACAGATACGCAGTATTTT	TRBJ2-3	19	TRBV7-9	.	TRBD2
CASSSDSDRIQETQYF	TGTGCCAGCAGCTCAGATTCGGACAGAATCCAAGAGACCCAGTACTTC	TRBJ2-5	16	TRBV5-4	.	.
CASSLDAGLTHEQYF	TGTGCCAGCAGCTTAGATGCGGGGCTCACCCACGAGCAGTACTTC	TRBJ2-7	15	TRBV11-3	few	.
CASSQGDGSPGSPLHF	TGTGCCAGCAGCCAAGGAGATGGGAGTCCGGGGTCACCCCTCCACTTT	TRBJ1-6	16	TRBV4-2	.	.
CASGLGDRGPGTQYF	TGTGCTAGTGGTTTGGGGGACAGGGGTCCAGGGACGCAGTATTTT	TRBJ2-3	15	TRBV12-5	.	TRBD1
CASSGTGISGNTIYF	TGTGCCAGCAGCGGGACAGGAATCTCTGGAAACACCATATATTTT	TRBJ1-3	15	TRBV28	.	TRBD1
CASSSKYRDRQPQHF	TGTGCCAGCTCAAGCAAGTACAGGGATCGTCAGCCCCAGCATTTT	TRBJ1-5	15	TRBV18	.	.
CASRAGTGGGDYGYTF	TGTGCCAGTAGGGCCGGGACAGGGGGCGGTGACTATGGCTACACCTTC	TRBJ1-2	16	TRBV19	.	TRBD1
CASSQDGRDSPLHF	TGTGCCAGCAGCCAAGATGGGCGCGATTCACCCCTCCACTTT	TRBJ1-6	14	TRBV4-2	few	.
CASSESLGYSGRGYEQYF	TGCGCCAGCAGTGAGTCCTTGGGGTATAGCGGGAGAGGGTACGAGCAGTACTTC	TRBJ2-7	18	TRBV10-2	once	TRBD2
CAISESVSGTNSPLHF	TGTGCCATCAGTGAGTCAGTGAGCGGGACCAATTCACCCCTCCACTTT	TRBJ1-6	16	TRBV10-3	.	.
CASSLMRGRDYGYTF	TGCGCCAGCAGCCTCATGAGGGGGAGGGACTATGGCTACACCTTC	TRBJ1-2	15	TRBV4-3	.	.